Listed here are 14 T cell receptor beta chains from one sample, sequenced in a study of shared T cell receptors in the human thymus. The repertoire was sequenced with immunoSEQ multiplex PCR; TCRdb's copy has only in-frame clones and lacks some. This sample carries a few hundred thousand clones, approximately 95% of them seen once, and the ten largest clones take approximately 0.02%. The specimen sequenced was thymocytes. Receptors were obtained from a human donor.

This chain joins TRBV11-2 and TRBJ2-7, with a possible D match to TRBD1 (6 bases). V dropped 1 base and J dropped 3 bases, with 19 bases sitting between them. The CDR3 length is 17 residues. Germline CDR1 is SGHAT and CDR2 is FQNNGV. The CDR3 loop reads CASSLGSKGVFVYEQYF. Written as DNA, the CDR3 is TGTGCCAGCAGCTTAGGGAGTAAGGGGGTTTTCGTCTACGAGCAGTACTTC.

The chain uses TRBV28 and TRBJ2-7, with TRBD2 matching 14 bases. This CDR3 is 19 amino acids long. Looked up from germline, CDR1 is MDHEN and CDR2 is SYDVKM. With 1 base clipped from V and 2 bases from J, the junction kept 10 bases outside the gene matches. The chain's CDR3 is CASSLSGLAGVWAPYEQYF. The CDR3 nucleotides read TGTGCCAGCAGTTTATCGGGACTAGCGGGAGTCTGGGCTCCCTACGAGCAGTACTTC.

This clone was seen a single time. The CDR3 is CASSLSAANWDTQYF. In DNA form, the CDR3 reads TGTGCCAGCAGTTTATCGGCCGCGAACTGGGATACGCAGTATTTT. The chain carries TRBV27 and TRBJ2-3; no firm D call. The V end was cut by 0 bases, the J end by 6 bases, with 13 bases between. This CDR3 has 15 amino acids. Germline CDR1 MNHEY, CDR2 SMNVEV (reference sequence).

CDR3 nucleotides: TGTGCCATCTCTCTAAGGCACAGGGCCCACGAGCAGTACTTC. It yields the protein CAISLRHRAHEQYF. This chain uses TRBV10-3 with TRBJ2-7, with a possible D match to TRBD1 (6 bases). The V and J ends lost 8 bases and 5 bases respectively, with 19 bases between them. Germline V gene lookup returns CDR1 ENHRY and CDR2 SYGVKD. The CDR3 sequence is 14 residues long.

This clone was recorded a few times. The rearrangement links TRBV19 to TRBJ1-1; D is ambiguous. The length of the CDR3 is 11 residues. The V end lost 7 bases, the J end lost 3 bases, and 6 bases lay between the germline ends. The germline V gene has CDR1 LNHDA and CDR2 SQIVND (reference sequence). In nucleotides, the CDR3 is TGTGCCAGTACCGGGCACACTGAAGCTTTCTTT. Its protein is CASTGHTEAFF.

The chain links TRBV9 to TRBJ2-2, with 8 bases lining up with TRBD1. CDR3 size: 19 residues. Unmatched junction bases numbered 14, after V lost 4 bases and J lost 0 bases. Germline CDR1 SGDLS, CDR2 YYNGEE. CDR3 DNA sequence: TGTGCCAGCAGCCCCCGAATGGACAGGGTGCAATCGAACACCGGGGAGCTGTTTTTT. It specifies CASSPRMDRVQSNTGELFF.

The chain has TRBV30 and TRBJ1-2, with D possibly matching TRBD1 (6 bases). Trimming took off 0 bases at V and 1 base at J, with 9 bases between the two ends. This CDR3 region has 14 residues. Germline V CDR1 and CDR2: GTSNPN, SVGIG (reference sequence). The CDR3 DNA sequence: TGTGCCTGGAGTGTACGGGACAATAACTATGGCTACACCTTC. Translated: CAWSVRDNNYGYTF.

The chain links TRBV27 to TRBJ1-3; no clear D gene. Looked up from germline, CDR1 is MNHEY and CDR2 is SMNVEV (reference sequence). The CDR3 has 15 amino acids. V lost 4 bases and J lost 8, with 18 bases in between. The CDR3 DNA reads as TGTGCCAGCAGTTCCGGCCGGTGGGGATGGGACACCATATATTTT. Translating gives CASSSGRWGWDTIYF.

The V gene is TRBV6-1, the J gene TRBJ1-1; D uncertain. V shed 1 base and J shed 2 bases, with 5 bases lying between them. Germline CDR1 is MNHNS and CDR2 is SASEGT. This CDR3 contains 13 residues. CDR3 bases: TGTGCCAGCAGTGAAGGGGGAAACACTGAAGCTTTCTTT. Translating gives CASSEGGNTEAFF.

V gene TRBV6-4 combines with J gene TRBJ1-5; 9 nucleotides align to TRBD1. CDR3 length: 14 amino acids. The J segment lost 5 bases and the V segment lost 5 bases, leaving 4 bases of the junction unmatched. Looked up from germline, CDR1 is MRHNA and CDR2 is SNTAGT. As DNA, the CDR3 is TGTGCCAGCAGTCGTGACAGGGGGGATCAGCCCCAGCATTTT. Translated, it gives CASSRDRGDQPQHF.

V gene TRBV5-6 combines with J gene TRBJ1-4, with D perhaps TRBD1 (5 bases). The CDR3 length is 13 residues. V lost 0 bases and J lost 13, with 13 bases in between. CDR1 and CDR2 from the germline V gene are SGHDT and YYEEEE. CDR3 in DNA: TGTGCCAGCAGCTTGGAAGGGACTTCGAGACTGTTTTTT. Protein: CASSLEGTSRLFF.

The J gene is TRBJ2-1, the V gene TRBV5-6; a possible D gene is TRBD2 (6 bases). CDR1 and CDR2 (germline): SGHDT, YYEEEE. The CDR3 length is 12 residues. V was shortened by 4 bases and J by 5 bases, with 7 bases between the two germline ends. CDR3 residues: CASSGGNNEQFF. The DNA of the CDR3 is TGTGCCAGCAGCGGGGGGAACAATGAGCAGTTCTTC.

V usage is TRBV6-1 and J usage is TRBJ2-4, with 10 positions matching TRBD2. CDR3 length: 17 amino acids. V lost 4 bases and J lost 3; bases outside the gene matches: 9. Germline CDR1 is MNHNS and CDR2 is SASEGT. The CDR3 bases are TGTGCCAGCAGTGCCAGCGGGAGGGCCAAGGGCAAAAACATTCAGTACTTC. It yields the protein CASSASGRAKGKNIQYF.

This rearrangement joins TRBV6-5 to TRBJ1-4, with TRBD1 matching 7 bases. J lost 0 bases, V lost 8 bases, and 0 bases had no gene match. The CDR3 runs to 13 residues. The V gene's germline CDR1 is MNHEY and CDR2 SVGAGI. The CDR3 is CASGQATNEKLFF. In DNA form, the CDR3 reads TGTGCCAGCGGACAGGCAACTAATGAAAAACTGTTTTTT.